Listed below are T cell receptor beta chains from one sample, sequenced in a study of follicular helper T cells after annual influenza vaccination. Clones were read by immunoSEQ multiplex PCR, and TCRdb kept only the in-frame ones, dropping some. The table has about 9,900 clones, roughly four fifths seen once. Sequencing was performed on CXCR5- memory CD4+ T cells sorted from blood, taken 7 days after influenza vaccination. Every receptor here comes from an adult who received the influenza vaccine. The CDR3 runs from the conserved cysteine through the conserved F or W. D genes are given only for firm matches. Expanded clones are given a class, and other clones once, few, many or no size at all.

>TRBV2|TRBD1|NA|TRBJ1-4
TGTGCCAGCACCCAGACAGGGGGCTTCCCTGCAACTAATGAAAAACTGTTTTTT
CASTQTGGFPATNEKLFF
>TRBV30|NA|NA|TRBJ1-4
TGTGCCTGGACCGCGACAGTAAGGGAAAAACTGTTTTTT
CAWTATVREKLFF
>TRBV28|NA|NA|TRBJ2-3
TGTGCCAGCAGTTTATCGGGGCCGACAGATACGCAGTATTTT
CASSLSGPTDTQYF
>TRBV6-1|NA|once|TRBJ1-3
TGTGCCAGCAGTGAAAGTTTGAGCTCTGGAAACACCATATATTTT
CASSESLSSGNTIYF
>TRBV18|NA|NA|TRBJ2-1
TGTGCCAGCTCACCACAGGGGACGGATGAGCAGTTCTTC
CASSPQGTDEQFF
>TRBV28|TRBD1|NA|TRBJ1-3
TGTGCCAGCAGTGGCCCTACAGGGGTGCTCGGAAACACCATATATTTT
CASSGPTGVLGNTIYF
>TRBV19|TRBD2|once|TRBJ2-1
TGTGCCAGTAGTGTGGGGGGGGATGAGCAGTTCTTC
CASSVGGDEQFF
>TRBV7-8|TRBD1|few|TRBJ1-2
TGTGCCAGCAGCACTGGACAGGGTGGTCATGGCTACACCTTC
CASSTGQGGHGYTF
>TRBV28|NA|NA|TRBJ1-2
TGTGCCAGCAGTTGGGCAGGGTACGGCTACACCTTC
CASSWAGYGYTF
>TRBV11-2|NA|NA|TRBJ2-2
TGTGCCAGCAGAGATCCGGACAGAAACACCGGGGAGCTGTTTTTT
CASRDPDRNTGELFF
>TRBV15|TRBD1|NA|TRBJ1-1
TGTGCCACCAGCAGAAACAGGGGCGGCACTGAAGCTTTCTTT
CATSRNRGGTEAFF
>TRBV6-1|NA|NA|TRBJ2-7
TGTGCCAGCAGCCTCGACAGGGAGGGGAACGAGCAGTACTTC
CASSLDREGNEQYF
>TRBV6-5|TRBD1|NA|TRBJ2-1
TGTGCCAGCAGCCCGGGACAGGCGCACTACAATGAGCAGTTCTTC
CASSPGQAHYNEQFF
>TRBV19|NA|NA|TRBJ2-2
TGTGCCAGTAGTACTGTGGGGAGCTTCACCGGGGAGCTGTTTTTT
CASSTVGSFTGELFF
>TRBV10-3|TRBD2|NA|TRBJ2-3
TGTGCCATCAGTGAGGGGACTAGCGGGGGGGCCGGGAAAGATACGCAGTATTTT
CAISEGTSGGAGKDTQYF
>TRBV6-5|NA|NA|TRBJ2-7
TGTGCCAGCAGTTACTCGAGGGCCCGACCCTACGAGCAGTACTTC
CASSYSRARPYEQYF
>TRBV9|TRBD2|NA|TRBJ2-5
TGTGCCAGCAGCGTCCAGGGACTACAAGAGACCCAGTACTTC
CASSVQGLQETQYF
>TRBV5-1|TRBD1|NA|TRBJ1-1
TGCGCCAGCAGTGCAGGGGGCGACACTGAAGCTTTCTTT
CASSAGGDTEAFF
>TRBV4-3|NA|NA|TRBJ1-4
TGCGCCAGCAGCCTAGGACAGAGAAATGAAAAACTGTTTTTT
CASSLGQRNEKLFF
>TRBV5-1|NA|NA|TRBJ2-1
TGCGCCAGCAGCTTCCCGCAGGGAAATACGGGTGAGCAGTTCTTC
CASSFPQGNTGEQFF
>TRBV7-2|TRBD1|few|TRBJ1-2
TGTGCCAGCAGCGTCGGGACAGACTATGGCTACACCTTC
CASSVGTDYGYTF
>TRBV5-4|TRBD1|NA|TRBJ1-2
TGTGCCAGCAGCTTGGCCTCGACAGGGACCCATAACTATGGCTACACCTTC
CASSLASTGTHNYGYTF
>TRBV19|NA|NA|TRBJ1-5
TGTGCCTCCAGTGGAGTGAATAGCAATCAGCCCCAGCATTTT
CASSGVNSNQPQHF
>TRBV11-2|TRBD2|NA|TRBJ2-1
TGTGCCAGCAGCCCGGGACTAGGGTACTTCTTC
CASSPGLGYFF
>TRBV7-9|NA|few|TRBJ1-2
TGTGCCAGCAGCGTGCCGCCATTTTACGGCTACACCTTC
CASSVPPFYGYTF
>TRBV7-6|NA|NA|TRBJ1-5
TGTGCCAGCAGCTTCCAGGGGTCTCAGCCCCAGCATTTT
CASSFQGSQPQHF
>TRBV6-4|TRBD1|NA|TRBJ1-5
TGTGCCAGCAGTGAGGGACAGAATCAGCCCCAGCATTTT
CASSEGQNQPQHF
>TRBV11-2|NA|NA|TRBJ1-5
TGTGCCAGCAGCTTAGAGCCCGGGAATCAGCCCCAGCATTTT
CASSLEPGNQPQHF
>TRBV11-3|TRBD2|NA|TRBJ2-1
TGTGCCAGCAGCTCGACTAGCGGGAGGGCCGGTGAGCAGTTCTTC
CASSSTSGRAGEQFF
>TRBV5-1|NA|NA|TRBJ1-2
TGCGCCAGCAGCCTCTCAGTGGGCATTTCTAGCAATGGCTACACCTTC
CASSLSVGISSNGYTF
>TRBV7-2|TRBD1|few|TRBJ1-5
TGTGCCAGCAGCGCGGACAGGAGAGTTCAGCCCCAGCATTTT
CASSADRRVQPQHF
>TRBV4-2|NA|NA|TRBJ2-7
TGTGCCAGCAGCCATGCGGACAGCTACGAGCAGTACTTC
CASSHADSYEQYF
>TRBV19|TRBD1|once|TRBJ2-1
TGTGCCAGTAGTGTGGGACAGGTCGGTTCAAATGAGCAGTTCTTC
CASSVGQVGSNEQFF
>TRBV6-6|NA|NA|TRBJ2-5
TGTGCCAGCAGTTACGCCGGTCCGCCCCAAGAGACCCAGTACTTC
CASSYAGPPQETQYF
>TRBV28|NA|NA|TRBJ2-7
TGTGCCAGCAGTCAACGTACAGGGTCCCACGAGCAGTACTTC
CASSQRTGSHEQYF
>TRBV28|NA|few|TRBJ2-7
TGTGCCAGCAGTCGTCCCGGGCCGGTCGAGCAGTACTTC
CASSRPGPVEQYF
>TRBV5-4|TRBD1|NA|TRBJ1-2
TGTGCCAGCAGCTCAACAGAACAGGGGTATGGCTACACCTTC
CASSSTEQGYGYTF
>TRBV28|NA|NA|TRBJ1-1
TGTGCCAGCAGTTTACGGGGGGAGGCTTTCTTT
CASSLRGEAFF
>TRBV10-3|NA|NA|TRBJ2-1
TGTGCCATCGGCCGGGACGGCCAAGTTGAGCAGTTCTTC
CAIGRDGQVEQFF
>TRBV9|TRBD2|NA|TRBJ2-1
TGTGCCAGCAGCACCAGGACTAGCGGGAGCGCGGGGAACAACAATGAGCAGTTCTTC
CASSTRTSGSAGNNNEQFF
>TRBV27|TRBD1|NA|TRBJ1-6
TGTGCCAGCAGTCTGCAACCTAGGGGGCGGAATTCACCCCTCCACTTT
CASSLQPRGRNSPLHF